This is a list of T cell receptor beta chains from one sample in a study of CD4 T cells in relation to SARS-CoV-2 and coronaviruses. The repertoire was sequenced with immunoSEQ multiplex PCR; TCRdb's copy has only in-frame clones and lacks some. The table lists roughly 20,000 clones, 70% to 75% of them singletons. No cognate antigen is known for these TCRs. The specimen sequenced was CD4+ T cells from PBMCs, cultured in vitro. The receptors derive from a human donor in good health. The CDR3 runs from the conserved cysteine through the conserved F or W. The D gene is left open where the match is weak. Clone size is not always given. Where it is, it says once, few, many or a class for expanded clones.

v_call	d_call	j_call	clone_size	cdr3_aa	cdr3_nt
TRBV12-3/TRBV12-4	NA	TRBJ2-7	NA	CASSLNSEEQYF	TGTGCCAGCAGCCTAAATTCAGAAGAGCAGTACTTC
TRBV5-8	NA	TRBJ1-5	NA	CASSLVSGAAWPPQHF	TGTGCCAGCAGCTTGGTGAGTGGCGCAGCTTGGCCGCCCCAGCATTTT
TRBV9	NA	TRBJ2-1	few	CASSVVSGSDEQFF	TGTGCCAGCAGCGTAGTGTCGGGTAGCGATGAGCAGTTCTTC
TRBV6-1	NA	TRBJ2-3	NA	CASSEARPEFSQGTQYF	TGTGCCAGCAGTGAAGCCCGACCTGAGTTTTCGCAAGGTACGCAGTATTTT
TRBV11-2	TRBD1	TRBJ2-7	NA	CASSLTGNEQYF	TGTGCCAGCAGCTTGACAGGGAACGAGCAGTACTTC
TRBV2	NA	TRBJ1-2	NA	CASSDGYPNYGYTF	TGTGCCAGCAGTGACGGCTACCCAAACTATGGCTACACCTTC
TRBV18	NA	TRBJ1-4	NA	CASSLDATNEKLFF	TGTGCCAGCTCACTTGATGCAACTAATGAAAAACTGTTTTTT
TRBV18	NA	TRBJ1-2	NA	CASSPDSNYGYTF	TGTGCCAGCTCACCGGACAGTAACTATGGCTACACCTTC
TRBV24-1	NA	TRBJ2-3	NA	CATSNGWSTDTQYF	TGTGCCACCAGTAACGGATGGAGCACAGATACGCAGTATTTT
TRBV16	NA	TRBJ2-7	NA	CASSQNPPYEQYF	TGTGCCAGCAGCCAAAACCCCCCCTACGAGCAGTACTTC
TRBV18	NA	TRBJ1-3	NA	CASSPPNVQGGGNTIYF	TGTGCCAGCTCACCACCGAACGTACAGGGAGGTGGAAACACCATATATTTT
TRBV4-1	NA	TRBJ2-1	NA	CASSQVHYGQDNEQFF	TGCGCCAGCAGCCAAGTACACTACGGGCAGGACAATGAGCAGTTCTTC
TRBV30	TRBD1	TRBJ1-4	once	CAWSPAGGPTNEKLFF	TGTGCCTGGAGTCCCGCAGGGGGCCCAACTAATGAAAAACTGTTTTTT
TRBV10-1	TRBD1	TRBJ1-1	few	CASTEDREENTEAFF	TGCGCCAGCACTGAGGACAGGGAAGAGAACACTGAAGCTTTCTTT
TRBV29-1	TRBD1	TRBJ1-3	NA	CSAAQGRNTIYF	TGCAGCGCCGCACAGGGGCGAAACACCATATATTTT
TRBV7-8	NA	TRBJ2-1	NA	CASSLVVGVNEQFF	TGTGCCAGCAGCTTAGTAGTCGGGGTTAATGAGCAGTTCTTC
TRBV11-3	TRBD2	TRBJ2-3	NA	CASSLALGAGERTDTQYF	TGTGCCAGCAGCTTAGCCCTAGGAGCGGGAGAGCGCACAGATACGCAGTATTTT
TRBV29-1	NA	TRBJ2-3	NA	CSVVGDSTDTQYF	TGCAGCGTTGTTGGGGATAGCACAGATACGCAGTATTTT
TRBV19	TRBD1	TRBJ2-7	NA	CASSKQGPEAYEQYF	TGTGCCAGTAGTAAACAGGGGCCCGAAGCCTACGAGCAGTACTTC
TRBV7-2	NA	TRBJ1-2	large	CASSSYMTDNYGYTF	TGTGCCAGCAGCTCCTACATGACCGATAACTATGGCTACACCTTC
TRBV6-2/TRBV6-3	NA	TRBJ2-5	NA	CASSYLGPRETQYF	TGTGCCAGCAGTTACTTAGGGCCCCGGGAGACCCAGTACTTC
TRBV4-1	TRBD2	TRBJ2-7	NA	CASSQLAPLAGAYEQYF	TGCGCCAGCAGCCAACTGGCGCCACTAGCGGGAGCCTACGAGCAGTACTTC
TRBV5-5	TRBD2	TRBJ2-2	NA	CASSLGLANTGELFF	TGTGCCAGCAGCCTGGGACTAGCGAACACCGGGGAGCTGTTTTTT
TRBV7-2	NA	TRBJ2-5	NA	CASSSGTLLVSAQYF	TGTGCCAGCAGCTCAGGGACCCTGCTCGTGTCGGCCCAGTACTTC
TRBV5-1	NA	TRBJ2-3	few	CASSAESADTQYF	TGCGCCAGCAGTGCGGAATCAGCAGATACGCAGTATTTT
TRBV6-5	NA	TRBJ1-1	NA	CASRRQGRSEAFF	TGTGCCAGCAGAAGGCAGGGGCGGAGTGAAGCTTTCTTT
TRBV14	TRBD1	TRBJ1-2	NA	CASSQEEGQGDGYTF	TGTGCCAGCAGCCAAGAGGAAGGACAGGGGGACGGCTACACCTTC
TRBV3-1/TRBV3-2	TRBD2	TRBJ2-2	medium-sized	CASSQWGLAGGGGELFF	TGTGCCAGCAGCCAATGGGGACTAGCGGGAGGAGGCGGGGAGCTGTTTTTT
TRBV5-1	NA	TRBJ1-6	NA	CASSPGVEGHDNSPLHF	TGCGCCAGCAGCCCGGGGGTGGAGGGACACGATAATTCACCCCTCCACTTT
TRBV11-2	NA	TRBJ2-5	once	CASSSHPRGETQYF	TGTGCCAGCAGCTCCCACCCTAGGGGAGAGACCCAGTACTTC
TRBV9	NA	TRBJ1-6	few	CASSVGQAPLHF	TGTGCCAGCAGCGTAGGGCAAGCACCCCTCCACTTT
TRBV4-1	TRBD2	TRBJ2-1	few	CASSPGAQRGGNDEQFF	TGCGCCAGCAGCCCCGGGGCCCAGCGGGGGGGCAATGATGAGCAGTTCTTC
TRBV19	TRBD1	TRBJ2-1	once	CASSTPRTGGEQFF	TGTGCCAGTAGTACCCCACGGACAGGGGGTGAGCAGTTCTTC
TRBV5-5	TRBD1	TRBJ1-6	NA	CASSLRQGQNSPLHF	TGTGCCAGCAGCCTCAGACAGGGCCAAAATTCACCCCTCCACTTT
TRBV4-2	TRBD2	TRBJ2-2	once	CASSQEGLAANTGELFF	TGTGCCAGCAGCCAAGAGGGACTAGCAGCGAACACCGGGGAGCTGTTTTTT
TRBV4-1	TRBD1	TRBJ1-5	once	CASSRAGTDEQPQHF	TGCGCCAGCAGCCGCGCTGGGACAGATGAACAGCCCCAGCATTTT
TRBV7-7	TRBD2	TRBJ2-5	NA	CASSSGLGRETQYF	TGTGCTAGCAGCTCCGGACTAGGGAGAGAGACCCAGTACTTC
TRBV27	TRBD1	TRBJ2-7	NA	CASSHGQGSYEQYF	TGTGCCAGCAGTCACGGACAGGGCTCCTACGAGCAGTACTTC
TRBV5-6	NA	TRBJ2-7	NA	CASSSTGRYEQYF	TGTGCCAGCAGCTCGACAGGACGCTACGAGCAGTACTTC
TRBV5-1	TRBD2	TRBJ2-1	NA	CASSLLAGGLNEQFF	TGCGCCAGCAGCTTGCTAGCGGGAGGCTTGAATGAGCAGTTCTTC
TRBV5-6	NA	TRBJ2-7	NA	CASSGDSYEQYF	TGTGCCAGCAGCGGAGACAGCTACGAGCAGTACTTC
TRBV19	NA	TRBJ1-6	NA	CASRSDGNSPLHF	TGTGCCAGTAGGTCAGACGGAAATTCACCCCTCCACTTT
TRBV3-1/TRBV3-2	NA	TRBJ1-4	NA	CASRGTGGTLKLFF	TGTGCCAGCAGGGGTACGGGGGGGACCCTAAAACTGTTTTTT
TRBV6-1	TRBD1	TRBJ1-2	NA	CASSEAQGMGYTF	TGTGCCAGCAGTGAAGCACAGGGGATGGGCTACACCTTC
TRBV28	NA	TRBJ2-7	once	CASSSGTAPNEQYF	TGTGCCAGCAGTTCCGGGACCGCACCGAACGAGCAGTACTTC
TRBV6-2/TRBV6-3	NA	TRBJ2-3	NA	CASSSSFGLPTDTQYF	TGTGCCAGCAGTTCTTCATTCGGACTACCCACAGATACGCAGTATTTT
TRBV27	NA	TRBJ1-5	NA	CGNQPQHF	TGTGGCAATCAGCCCCAGCATTTT
TRBV11-3	NA	TRBJ2-5	NA	CASSLDRGQQETQYF	TGTGCCAGCAGCTTAGATCGGGGTCAACAAGAGACCCAGTACTTC
TRBV10-3	NA	TRBJ2-2	NA	CAISGTQKATGELFF	TGTGCCATCAGTGGGACTCAAAAGGCGACCGGGGAGCTGTTTTTT
TRBV5-1	NA	TRBJ2-5	few	CASSLGQGPRRTQYF	TGCGCCAGCAGCCTTGGCCAGGGGCCCCGGAGGACCCAGTACTTC
TRBV19	NA	TRBJ1-5	NA	CASTPATGFAGSQHF	TGTGCCAGTACCCCTGCGACGGGGTTCGCTGGGTCCCAGCATTTT
TRBV21-1	NA	TRBJ2-2	once	CASRPGGGSNTGELFF	TGTGCCAGCAGGCCCGGGGGTGGTTCGAACACCGGGGAGCTGTTTTTT
TRBV5-1	TRBD2	TRBJ2-7	NA	CASSLVRAGLAGPYEQYF	TGCGCCAGCAGCTTGGTCAGGGCAGGACTAGCGGGACCTTACGAGCAGTACTTC
TRBV6-1	NA	TRBJ2-7	NA	CASSEHYEQYF	TGTGCCAGCAGTGAGCACTACGAGCAGTACTTC
TRBV2	NA	TRBJ1-3	NA	CASSGRDNPGNTIYF	TGTGCCAGCAGTGGGAGGGACAACCCTGGAAACACCATATATTTT
TRBV4-1	TRBD1	TRBJ1-6	NA	CASHVTGGRNSPLHF	TGCGCCAGCCACGTTACAGGGGGCCGGAATTCACCCCTCCACTTT
TRBV12-3/TRBV12-4	TRBD1	TRBJ2-5	NA	CASSRTGSETQYF	TGTGCCAGCAGCCGGACAGGGTCGGAGACCCAGTACTTC
TRBV14	TRBD2	TRBJ2-6	NA	CASSHALPGLAASGANVLTF	TGTGCCAGCAGCCATGCACTGCCAGGACTAGCGGCCTCTGGGGCCAACGTCCTGACTTTC
TRBV5-4	NA	TRBJ1-1	NA	CASSFQANTEAFF	TGTGCCAGCAGCTTCCAGGCGAACACTGAAGCTTTCTTT